The following is a T cell receptor (beta chain) sequence with its context. This entry comes from a study of cytomegalovirus exposure and HLA in healthy donors. The PCR used 60 Vbeta and 13 Jbeta primers. Some clones are missing from TCRdb's copy, which holds only in-frame ones; the method was immunoSEQ multiplex PCR. Its listing shows 53,000 or so clones. The CDR3 covers 13 residues. V was pared by 0 bases and J by 4 bases, with 6 bases between. Looked up from germline, CDR1 is MGHRA and CDR2 is YSYEKL. The chain uses TRBV4-1 and TRBJ2-5, with D unclear. Sequenced material: PBMCs. The TCR comes from a male donor in good health and CMV-seropositive. The CDR3 DNA follows: TGCGCCAGCAGCCAAGAGTCCGGAGAGACCCAGTACTTC. This encodes CASSQESGETQYF.